Presented here are 21 T cell receptor beta chains from one specimen sequenced in a study of T-cell memory formation after mild COVID-19. TCRdb called the 5' RACE reads again in MiXCR, with one record for every CDR3 protein. This table has 200,000 to 300,000 distinct CDR3 sequences, approximately 16% appearing once. Specimen: PBMCs or a T cell subset sorted from them (not recorded which). The receptors derive from a man between 18 and 29 years old who had mild COVID-19 (a few samples of this study predate the infection). Cell type and time point are not known.

CDR3 in DNA: TGTGCCAGCAGTTTGAGGGACAGGGGAACCTACGAGCAGTACTTC. Protein: CASSLRDRGTYEQYF. V usage is TRBV6-4 and J usage is TRBJ2-7; 10 bases map to TRBD1. V dropped 5 bases and J dropped 2; count of bases not matched to a gene: 6. The CDR3 runs to 15 residues. Per germline, CDR1 MRHNA and CDR2 SNTAGT.

The chain couples TRBV5-1 to TRBJ1-1, with TRBD1 matching over 7 bases. The V segment lost 4 bases and the J segment 6 bases; nucleotides outside the gene matches: 12. CDR1 is SGHRS, CDR2 YFSETQ, per germline. This CDR3 region has 15 residues. The CDR3 region is CASSILQGIPPEAFF. The DNA for the CDR3 is TGCGCCAGCAGCATCCTACAGGGGATTCCCCCTGAAGCTTTCTTT.

In this sample, this clonotype turned up a few times. DNA for the CDR3: TGTGCCAGCAGCCAAGATTTCCCAGGTCGAGAGACCCAGTACTTC. Amino acid sequence: CASSQDFPGRETQYF. The chain couples TRBV4-2 to TRBJ2-5; D not certain. The germline gives CDR1 LGHNA, CDR2 YNFKEQ. This CDR3 contains 15 residues. The V gene lost 0 bases and the J gene lost 4 bases, with 12 bases spanning the gap.

The chain recombines TRBV29-1 with TRBJ1-1; D gene uncertain. CDR3 length: 13 amino acids. Trimming cost V 2 bases and J 0 bases, with 7 bases left between them. Germline CDR1 SQVTM, CDR2 ANQGSEA. CDR3 in DNA: TGCAGCGTTGAACAAGGAGTGAACACTGAAGCTTTCTTT. Protein sequence: CSVEQGVNTEAFF.

The sample holds a few counts of this clonotype. The rearrangement links TRBV9 to TRBJ2-5; possibly TRBD1 or TRBD2 for D (5 bases each). The V end was cut by 2 bases, the J end by 3 bases, with 14 bases between. This CDR3 spans 15 amino acids. The germline gives CDR1 SGDLS, CDR2 YYNGEE. CDR3 in amino acids: CASSVGGWGEETQYF. As DNA, the CDR3 is TGTGCCAGCAGCGTCGGCGGGTGGGGCGAAGAGACCCAGTACTTC.

The chain couples TRBV7-2 to TRBJ1-2; 7 nucleotides agree with TRBD1. V was pared by 5 bases and J by 0 bases, with 6 bases of the junction left unmatched. CDR1 is SGHTA, CDR2 FQGNSA, per germline. This CDR3 spans 15 amino acids. CDR3 DNA sequence: TGTGCCAGCAGCCGCCTACAGGGGTCTAACTATGGCTACACCTTC. It yields the protein CASSRLQGSNYGYTF.

This clonotype was counted a few times. The CDR3 sequence: CSAPFSGTNIQYF. The CDR3, as DNA: TGCAGTGCTCCCTTCTCAGGAACAAACATTCAGTACTTC. V gene TRBV20-1 combines with J gene TRBJ2-4; D is undetermined. CDR3 size: 13 residues. From germline, CDR1 is DFQATT and CDR2 SNEGSKA (reference sequence). V dropped 5 bases and J dropped 6 bases, with 14 bases sitting between them.

The sample holds a few counts of this clonotype. The V gene is TRBV6-5, the J gene TRBJ2-3; D assignment may be TRBD1 or TRBD2 (5 bases each). The germline gives CDR1 MNHEY, CDR2 SVGAGI. Deletions cut 0 bases from V and 8 bases from J, with 15 bases between. This CDR3 region has 15 residues. The CDR3 is CASSYSWGNFGTQYF. Written as DNA, the CDR3 is TGTGCCAGCAGTTACTCGTGGGGGAACTTCGGTACGCAGTATTTT.

This clonotype was counted only a few times. V and J are TRBV12-3 or TRBV12-4 and TRBJ1-5; D unclear. The CDR3 runs to 14 residues. Trimming cost V 4 bases and J 0 bases, with 7 bases left between them. The CDR3 region is CASSYTYSNQPQHF. The DNA of the CDR3 is TGTGCCAGCAGTTACACGTATAGCAATCAGCCCCAGCATTTT.

The genes are TRBV6-1 and TRBJ1-6; unclear D gene. V was clipped by 2 bases and J by 10 bases, with 12 bases between them. The CDR3 is 14 amino acids. Germline CDR1 and CDR2: MNHNS and SASEGT. The CDR3 is CASSESAGGSPLHF. CDR3 bases: TGTGCCAGCAGTGAATCGGCAGGAGGATCACCCCTCCACTTT.

The V and J genes are TRBV4-2 and TRBJ2-3, with a weak D call TRBD2 (6 bases). The CDR3 length is 14 residues. Germline lookup yields CDR1 LGHNA and CDR2 YNFKEQ. Trimming shortened V by 3 bases and J by 0 bases, and 7 bases separated the two germline ends. The CDR3 region is CASSHGGSTDTQYF. The CDR3 coding sequence is TGTGCCAGCAGCCACGGGGGAAGCACAGATACGCAGTATTTT.

This clonotype occurred a few times. This chain uses TRBV10-3 with TRBJ2-2; no clear D. The germline gives CDR1 ENHRY, CDR2 SYGVKD. The ends were cut back, 3 bases at V and 4 bases at J, with 0 bases in the middle. The CDR3 extends over 11 amino acids. The CDR3 sequence: CAISDTGELFF. DNA of the CDR3: TGTGCCATCAGTGACACCGGGGAGCTGTTTTTT.

This clonotype was counted between two and nine times. The chain couples TRBV9 to TRBJ2-7; D remains ambiguous. Trimming cost V 4 bases and J 4 bases, with 12 bases left between them. Germline V gene data show CDR1 as SGDLS and CDR2 as YYNGEE. This CDR3 region has 13 residues. The CDR3 here is CASSPTLWYEQYF. CDR3 DNA sequence: TGTGCCAGCAGCCCCACGCTGTGGTACGAGCAGTACTTC.

The chain combines TRBV5-6 with TRBJ2-2; D ambiguous. The CDR3 covers 16 residues. CDR1 and CDR2 (germline): SGHDT, YYEEEE. The germline V and J ends were trimmed by 1 base and 0 bases, with 10 bases remaining between them. The DNA for the CDR3 is TGTGCCAGCAGCTTGCGGATTTTCGCGAACACCGGGGAGCTGTTTTTT. Protein product: CASSLRIFANTGELFF.

This clonotype was seen at least ten times. The chain couples TRBV28 to TRBJ2-3; D is possibly TRBD2 (7 bases). The V end lost 1 base, the J end lost 3 bases, and 17 bases lay between the germline ends. Looked up from germline, CDR1 is MDHEN and CDR2 is SYDVKM. The CDR3 has 17 residues. CDR3: CASSLSGAGVWTDTQYF. The CDR3 DNA reads TGTGCCAGCAGTTTATCGGGGGCGGGGGTCTGGACAGATACGCAGTATTTT. Full variable domain (remainder filled in from reference TRBV28 and TRBJ2-3): DVKVTQSSRYLVKRTGEKVFLECVQDMDHENMFWYRQDPGLGLRLIYFSYDVKMKEKGDIPEGYSVSREKKERFSLILESASTNQTSMYLCASSLSGAGVWTDTQYFGPGTRLTVL.

V usage is TRBV7-9 and J usage is TRBJ1-1; D gene uncertain. Germline CDR1 reads SEHNR; CDR2 reads FQNEAQ (reference sequence). The CDR3 sequence is 15 residues long. The germline V and J ends were trimmed by 5 bases and 1 base, with 14 bases remaining between them. CDR3 residues: CASSKYNGPNTEAFF. CDR3 bases: TGTGCCAGCAGCAAATACAATGGCCCGAACACTGAAGCTTTCTTT.

This clonotype was observed a few times. The chain recombines TRBV7-2 with TRBJ1-6; D is unclear. The germline V gene encodes CDR1 SGHTA and CDR2 FQGNSA. The CDR3 runs 14 residues. Trimming took off 7 bases at V and 6 bases at J, with 13 bases between the two ends. CDR3 nucleotides: TGTGCCAGCACCGACCCGGGATTTAATTCACCCCTCCACTTT. It specifies CASTDPGFNSPLHF.

The chain recombines TRBV18 with TRBJ2-3; D is unresolved. V lost 6 bases and J 5 bases, leaving 6 bases between the germline ends. The CDR3 is 11 residues long. The germline V gene encodes CDR1 KGHSH and CDR2 LQKENI. The CDR3 DNA is TGTGCCAGCTCTCCTGAAGATACGCAGTATTTT. This gives the protein CASSPEDTQYF.

This clonotype was counted only a few times. The rearrangement joins TRBV20-1 to TRBJ2-3; 10 nucleotides agree with TRBD2. Germline values: CDR1 DFQATT, CDR2 SNEGSKA (reference sequence). Unmatched junction bases numbered 4, after V lost 5 bases and J lost 2 bases. The CDR3 loop spans 14 amino acids. The CDR3 nucleotides are TGCAGTGCTCCAACTAGCGGGGTCACAGATACGCAGTATTTT. Translated, it gives CSAPTSGVTDTQYF.

The chain combines TRBV7-6 with TRBJ1-1, with D perhaps matching TRBD1 (5 bases). This CDR3 region has 16 residues. Germline values: CDR1 SGHVS, CDR2 FNYEAQ. The V gene lost 4 bases and the J gene lost 1 base, with 16 bases spanning the gap. The CDR3 sequence: CASSSSAGHSNTEAFF. For the CDR3, the DNA is TGTGCCAGCAGCTCGAGCGCGGGGCACTCGAACACTGAAGCTTTCTTT.

This clonotype was counted a few times. V is TRBV5-1 and J is TRBJ2-1, with TRBD2 matching over 7 bases. V lost 3 bases and J lost 12; bases outside the gene matches: 9. Germline V CDR1 and CDR2: SGHRS, YFSETQ. The CDR3 has 13 residues. CDR3 nucleotide sequence: TGCGCCAGCAGCTGGGAGGGCGACGCAGGGCAGTTCTTC. Its translation is CASSWEGDAGQFF. The full variable domain, rest sourced from reference TRBV5-1 and TRBJ2-1, is KAGVTQTPRYLIKTRGQQVTLSCSPISGHRSVSWYQQTPGQGLQFLFEYFSETQRNKGNFPGRFSGRQFSNSRSEMNVSTLELGDSALYLCASSWEGDAGQFFGPGTRLTVL.